This T cell receptor beta chain was sequenced for a study of Graves' ophthalmopathy and Graves' hyperthyroidism. The table lists this clonotype with many counts. What it binds is not known. The CDR3 runs 17 residues. The germline V gene encodes CDR1 SGHRS and CDR2 YFSETQ. Trimming took 0 bases from V and 3 from J, leaving 13 bases between them. PBMCs originated in under 13 ml of fresh peripheral blood. The sequenced template was RNA, covering the TCR beta CDR3 region. First-round RT-PCR employed HTBI primers, with a second-round multiplex PCR after it. TCRdb reprocessed the multiplex PCR reads via MiXCR and lists one record per CDR3 protein. Counted here are about 420,000 distinct CDR3 sequences, around 21% occurring once; the ten biggest clones make up 2.5% to 3%. Broader study findings: Blood samples also showed most expanded thyroid clonotypes exceeding 0.001 frequency.

The sample was peripheral blood. The TCR sequence derives from a woman between 18 and 29 years old with stable Graves' hyperthyroidism. The V gene is TRBV5-1, the J gene TRBJ2-6; D not resolved. The CDR3 DNA reads as TGCGCCAGCAGCTTGGAAACCTCTCCTCTTGGGGCCAACGTCCTGACTTTC. Translation gives CASSLETSPLGANVLTF.